Listed below are T cell receptor beta chains from one sample, sequenced in a study of blood T cells in healthy people across ages. TCRdb re-called the 5' RACE reads with MiXCR, one entry per CDR3 protein. The sample shows some 900,000 distinct CDR3 sequences, around 28% of them seen only once. Sequencing used blood. These receptors came from a woman over 75 in good health. The CDR3 runs from the conserved cysteine through the conserved F or W. The D gene is left open where the match is weak. Size values are once, few and many counts, or a class for expanded clones, and some rows have none.

v_gene	d_gene	abundance	j_gene	CDR3aa	CDR3nt
TRBV27	.	.	TRBJ1-2	CASSFGPGVGYGYTF	TGTGCCAGCAGTTTTGGTCCAGGGGTAGGCTATGGCTACACCTTC
TRBV2	.	.	TRBJ2-2	CASSEVGRGRNTGELFF	TGTGCCAGCAGTGAAGTTGGGCGGGGTAGGAACACCGGGGAGCTGTTTTTT
TRBV28	.	many	TRBJ2-1	CATRGNYNEQFF	TGTGCCACAAGGGGGAACTACAATGAGCAGTTCTTC
TRBV12-3/TRBV12-4	TRBD1	few	TRBJ1-6	CASSPTGYNNSPLHF	TGTGCCAGCAGTCCGACAGGGTATAATAATTCACCCCTCCACTTT
TRBV10-3	.	.	TRBJ2-3	CARRAERTDTQYF	TGTGCCAGACGAGCGGAGAGAACAGATACGCAGTATTTT
TRBV20-1	.	many	TRBJ2-1	CSARDLLDRSDEQFF	TGCAGTGCTAGAGATCTTTTGGACCGGTCGGATGAGCAGTTCTTC
TRBV12-3/TRBV12-4	.	.	TRBJ2-5	CASSLRHFQETQYF	TGTGCCAGCAGTTTACGGCACTTCCAAGAGACCCAGTACTTC
TRBV7-9	.	many	TRBJ2-1	CASSLSLERSYNEQFF	TGTGCCAGCAGCTTAAGTTTGGAACGCTCCTACAATGAGCAGTTCTTC
TRBV15	.	once	TRBJ2-7	CATSRDRGIDEQYF	TGTGCCACCAGCAGAGACAGGGGCATCGACGAGCAGTACTTC
TRBV9	.	many	TRBJ2-7	CASSVLGGDEQYF	TGTGCCAGCAGCGTACTAGGGGGAGACGAGCAGTACTTC
TRBV7-2	TRBD2	many	TRBJ2-1	CASSFRLAGGSSYNEQFF	TGTGCCAGCAGCTTCCGTCTAGCGGGGGGGAGCTCCTACAATGAGCAGTTCTTC
TRBV7-2	.	.	TRBJ1-1	CASSRNAGANTEAFF	TGTGCCAGCAGCCGGAATGCAGGGGCGAACACTGAAGCTTTCTTT
TRBV28	.	many	TRBJ2-1	CASSPPGDYNEQFF	TGTGCCAGCAGTCCCCCGGGGGACTACAATGAGCAGTTCTTC
TRBV18	.	few	TRBJ2-1	CASSPPGGFTNEQFF	TGTGCCAGCTCACCCCCTGGGGGGTTCACGAATGAGCAGTTCTTC
TRBV20-1	.	.	TRBJ1-4	CSASEERLFF	TGCAGTGCTAGTGAGGAAAGACTGTTTTTT
TRBV11-2	.	many	TRBJ2-5	CASSSHRGGETQYF	TGTGCCAGCAGCTCTCACAGGGGAGGGGAGACCCAGTACTTC
TRBV6-1	TRBD1	.	TRBJ1-5	CASSAGGTGNQPQHF	TGTGCCAGCAGCGCGGGCGGGACAGGCAATCAGCCCCAGCATTTT
TRBV6-2/TRBV6-3	.	once	TRBJ2-3	CASSYSHTQYF	TGTGCCAGCAGTTACTCACATACGCAGTATTTT
TRBV28	TRBD2	many	TRBJ2-4	CASSLGGGKNIQYF	TGTGCCAGCAGTTTAGGCGGGGGTAAAAACATTCAGTACTTC
TRBV7-2	.	.	TRBJ2-5	CASSQSRGRETQYF	TGTGCCAGCAGCCAATCGCGGGGTCGGGAGACCCAGTACTTC
TRBV24-1	TRBD2	many	TRBJ2-1	CATERGDSYNEQFF	TGTGCCACCGAGCGGGGGGACTCCTACAATGAGCAGTTCTTC
TRBV7-2	TRBD1	many	TRBJ2-5	CASSSRQGADAGVGQYF	TGTGCCAGCAGTAGCCGACAGGGGGCTGATGCGGGTGTGGGCCAGTACTTC
TRBV12-3/TRBV12-4	.	many	TRBJ2-1	CASSFGLYNEQFF	TGTGCCAGCAGTTTCGGACTCTACAATGAGCAGTTCTTC
TRBV9	TRBD1	.	TRBJ1-1	CACSEGQGVNTEAFF	TGTGCCTGCAGCGAGGGACAGGGGGTGAACACTGAAGCTTTCTTT